The 21 T cell receptor beta chains below were found in one sample sequenced in a study of tumor-infiltrating lymphocytes in primary liver carcinoma. Co-extracted RNA and DNA came from about 19-30 mg of unsorted bulk tissue. Starting from approximately 470 ng of total RNA, TCR beta cDNA was produced with a primer in the constant region. Nested multiplex PCR, run for three rounds with slightly modified ARM-PCR, yielded TCR beta libraries. Researchers ran the first two PCR rounds for about 11 cycles each with TRBV1-TRBV30 forward primers and a C-beta reverse primer. MiXCR, applied by TCRdb to the multiplex PCR reads, yields one record per CDR3 protein. The profile shows roughly 120,000 distinct CDR3 sequences, around 70% of them singletons. The sequenced sample consisted of tumor-adjacent normal liver tissue. The receptors come from a woman in her sixties or seventies with primary liver carcinoma and hepatitis B virus infection.

Concerning this clonotype itself: Its ends do not fully match the called genes, so a read error is possible. J is TRBJ1-5 and V is TRBV6-6; 7 positions match TRBD1. This CDR3 has 14 residues. Looked up from germline, CDR1 is MNHNY and CDR2 is SVGAGI (reference sequence). The DNA of the CDR3 is TGTGCCACCAAAACAGGGGACCCAGATCAGCTCCAGCACTTT. Protein product: CATKTGDPDQLQHF.

Note on this clonotype: The CDR3 does not close with the conserved phenylalanine or tryptophan, likely indicating a read error. The chain combines TRBV5-6 with TRBJ1-2; 7 bases line up with TRBD1. The CDR3 has 13 amino acids. The V gene's germline CDR1 is SGHDT and CDR2 YYEEEE. The trim removed 0 bases at V and 8 bases at J, leaving 4 bases unmatched. The CDR3, as DNA: TGTGCCAGCAGCTTGGTAGGACAGGACGGCTACACCCTC. Its protein is CASSLVGQDGYTL.

This clonotype was seen at least ten times. The V call is TRBV12-3 or TRBV12-4, the J call TRBJ2-6; no clear D gene. The CDR3 is 15 amino acids. V dropped 6 bases and J dropped 2 bases, with 11 bases sitting between them. CDR3 sequence (DNA): TGTGCCAGCAGCCCACGGACCCCTGGGGCCAACGTCCTGACTTTC. Its protein product is CASSPRTPGANVLTF.

This clonotype was observed a handful of times. A much larger clone sits a single nucleotide away, making a read error possible. This chain links TRBV7-8 with TRBJ2-4, with TRBD1 identical over 7 bases. Germline trimming cut 1 base from V and 11 bases from J; bases unmatched to any gene: 11. This CDR3 contains 15 residues. Per germline, CDR1 SGHVS and CDR2 FQNEAQ. The CDR3 DNA reads as TGTGCCAGCAGCTTAGAAAACAGGGGTTTAACCGTTCAGTACTTC. Residues: CASSLENRGLTVQYF.

About this clonotype: This may be a read error, as it is one base from a much larger clone. This chain connects TRBV6-5 to TRBJ1-6; D not resolved. The CDR3 loop spans 14 amino acids. Germline-derived CDR1 and CDR2 are MNHEY and SVGAGI. CDR3 sequence reads: CTSSYRRENSPLHF. The CDR3 DNA reads TGTACCAGCAGTTACCGACGGGAAAATTCACCCCTCCACTTT.

On this clonotype: The junction does not match germline at one end; this may be a read error. The rearrangement links TRBV5-4 to TRBJ2-2, with D tentatively TRBD1 (7 bases). Germline CDR1 SGHNT, CDR2 YYREEE (reference sequence). There are 15 residues in the CDR3. CDR3 nucleotides: TGTGCCAGCACCCTACGCACGGAGGGGGCCGGGGAGCTCTTTTTT. Translation gives CASTLRTEGAGELFF.

With respect to this clonotype: It may be a read error: a sequence one base away is much more abundant. The chain is built from TRBV6-2 or TRBV6-3 and TRBJ1-1; tentative D call: TRBD1 (6 bases). Trimming took off 5 bases at V and 5 bases at J, with 12 bases between the two ends. The CDR3 consists of 13 residues. Germline V gene lookup returns CDR1 MNHEY and CDR2 SVGEGT. The CDR3 DNA follows: TGTGCCAGCAGTGGACAGAGAAAGACTGAAGCTTTCTTT. This sequence encodes CASSGQRKTEAFF.

About this clonotype itself: A single base separates this from a much larger clone, so it may be a read error. The conserved closing phenylalanine or tryptophan is absent in this CDR3, likely reflecting a read error. This chain links TRBV7-9 with TRBJ2-2; 7 bases agree with TRBD2. CDR3 length: 16 residues. Per the germline V gene, CDR1 is SEHNR and CDR2 is FQNEAQ (reference sequence). V lost 5 bases and J lost 1; bases outside the gene matches: 7. Written as DNA, the CDR3 is TGTGCCAGCAGCCCCCTAGCGGAGGTGAACACCGGGGAGCTGTTTCTT. Translated, it gives CASSPLAEVNTGELFL.

Concerning this clonotype itself: A read error may produce the germline difference seen at one junction end. The rearrangement joins TRBV19 to TRBJ2-1; 11 bases are shared with TRBD1. The CDR3 sequence is 15 residues long. CDR1 is LNHDA, CDR2 SQIVND, per germline (reference sequence). CDR3 region: CASSIRTGGYSEQLF. The CDR3 nucleotides read TGTGCCAGTAGTATCAGGACAGGGGGCTACAGTGAGCAGCTCTTC.

This clonotype is a singleton in its sample. The junction differs from germline at one of its ends, possibly a read error. This CDR3 is CSVEDPWPDYPSSYNGQFF. As DNA, the CDR3 is TGCAGCGTTGAAGATCCATGGCCCGACTACCCAAGCTCCTACAATGGGCAGTTCTTC. The chain employs TRBV29-1 and TRBJ2-1, with a tentative D call TRBD2 (5 bases). CDR1 and CDR2 from the germline V gene are SQVTM and ANQGSEA. The CDR3 covers 19 residues.

With respect to this clonotype: Because it lacks the conserved phenylalanine or tryptophan at the end, this CDR3 is likely a read error. This chain joins TRBV4-1 and TRBJ1-1, with D perhaps matching TRBD1 (6 bases). The CDR3 covers 18 residues. Germline CDR1 MGHRA, CDR2 YSYEKL. The CDR3 DNA is TGCGCCAGCAGCCCAACACCTGACGGGACACCTCTGAATACTGAAGCTTTCTCT. This encodes CASSPTPDGTPLNTEAFS.

This clonotype has just one count. At one boundary the junction diverges from the germline segment, which might be a read error. The V call is TRBV11-2, the J call TRBJ2-3; 7 bases align to TRBD2. The CDR3 loop spans 15 amino acids. The germline V gene has CDR1 SGHAT and CDR2 FQNNGV. The CDR3 coding sequence is TGTGCCAGCAGCCCCGGGGGGAGAAGTGGAGATACGCAGTATTTC. Its protein is CASSPGGRSGDTQYF.

This clonotype was counted at least ten times. The chain joins TRBV7-9 to TRBJ2-1; D is unclear. CDR3 length: 15 residues. Trimming took off 5 bases at V and 5 bases at J, with 16 bases between the two ends. From germline, CDR1 is SEHNR and CDR2 FQNEAQ (reference sequence). CDR3 nucleotide sequence: TGTGCCAGCAGCCCAACCCAAGACCTCAACAATGAGCAGTTCTTC. Protein: CASSPTQDLNNEQFF.

Turning to this clonotype: Since a much larger clone is just one base distant, this may be a read error. The J gene is TRBJ2-1, the V gene TRBV7-9; 9 nucleotides agree with TRBD2. The CDR3 is 15 amino acids. The germline gives CDR1 SEHNR, CDR2 FQNEAQ (reference sequence). J lost 8 bases, V lost 3 bases, and 8 bases had no gene match. CDR3 loop: CASSFRPSGNDEQFF. CDR3 sequence (DNA): TGTGCCAGCAGCTTTCGTCCTAGCGGGAATGATGAGCAGTTCTTC.

A remark on this clonotype: A read error may be the cause here, since a much bigger clone is one base away. This rearrangement joins TRBV5-1 to TRBJ2-5; D is ambiguous. V lost 0 bases and J lost 1, with 4 bases in between. Germline CDR1 reads SGHRS; CDR2 reads YFSETQ. CDR3 size: 13 residues. The CDR3 loop is CASSLVSQETQYF. For the CDR3, the DNA is TGCGCCAGCAGCTTGGTCAGCCAAGAGACCCAGTACTTC.

With respect to this clonotype: As the CDR3 is not closed by the conserved phenylalanine or tryptophan, this likely results from a read error. CDR3: CVNSRQAWSVVTGGLFS. CDR3 bases: TGTGTCAACAGCCGTCAAGCGTGGTCAGTAGTCACCGGGGGGCTGTTTTCT. The chain combines TRBV11-2 with TRBJ2-2, with a weak D call TRBD2 (6 bases). CDR1 is SGHAT, CDR2 FQNNGV, per germline. This CDR3 is built from 17 residues.

The table lists this clonotype with many counts. The chain joins TRBV6-1 to TRBJ2-6, with a weak D call TRBD2 (5 bases). V lost 6 bases, J lost 1 base, and 16 bases lay in between. The CDR3 is 17 residues long. Germline lookup yields CDR1 MNHNS and CDR2 SASEGT. CDR3 coding DNA: TGTGCCAGCAGAGAGGGTTACGGAGGATCTGGGGCCAACGTCCTGACTTTC. Amino acids: CASREGYGGSGANVLTF.

This clonotype was seen only once. The chain couples TRBV5-6 to TRBJ2-3; D is uncertain. Germline V lookup: CDR1 SGHDT, CDR2 YYEEEE. The CDR3 sequence is 12 residues long. CDR3 nucleotide sequence: TGTGCTATCAGCTTGCGGCCAGATACGCAGTATTTT. It yields the protein CAISLRPDTQYF. The full variable domain, rest sourced from reference TRBV5-6 and TRBJ2-3, is DAGVTQSPTHLIKTRGQQVTLRCSPKSGHDTVSWYQQALGQGPQFIFQYYEEEERQRGNFPDRFSGHQFPNYSSELNVNALLLGDSALYLCAISLRPDTQYFGPGTRLTVL.

Concerning this clonotype: The junction differs from germline at one of its ends, possibly a read error. This chain uses TRBV4-2 with TRBJ2-7; weak D call: TRBD2 (6 bases). Germline-derived CDR1 and CDR2 are LGHNA and YNFKEQ. This CDR3 spans 15 amino acids. The CDR3 DNA reads TGTGCCAGCAGCCAAATCGGGAGCTCATCCTATGAGCAGTACTTC. It specifies CASSQIGSSSYEQYF.

Concerning this clonotype itself: Given a much more abundant clone one base away, this may be a read error. The chain recombines TRBV19 with TRBJ2-5; D remains unclear. Trimming took 8 bases from V and 1 from J, leaving 14 bases between them. Looked up from germline, CDR1 is LNHDA and CDR2 is SQIVND (reference sequence). The CDR3 extends over 14 amino acids. The CDR3 reads CASVPQRSQETQYF. The CDR3, as DNA: TGTGCCAGTGTTCCCCAGCGTTCCCAAGAGACCCAGTACTTC.

This clonotype occurred once. Germline is not matched at one junction end, which may reflect a read error. The chain recombines TRBV11-2 with TRBJ2-1; 9 nucleotides match TRBD1. This CDR3 comprises 17 residues. In germline, CDR1 is SGHAT, CDR2 FQNNGV. Here the CDR3 reads CACSSGPWTGANNEQFF. CDR3 coding DNA: TGTGCCTGCAGCTCAGGGCCCTGGACAGGGGCTAACAATGAGCAGTTCTTC.